The 27 T cell receptor beta chains given below trace back to one sample, sequenced in a study of monozygotic twins with inflammatory bowel disease. Each CDR3 protein gets one entry in TCRdb, which reprocessed the 5' RACE reads and gives no DNA. Its listing shows about 170,000 distinct CDR3 sequences. Specimen: blood. The receptors derive from a human donor with ulcerative colitis or Crohn's disease, or a healthy co-twin of an affected twin (not recorded which).

This sequence joins TRBV5-1 and TRBJ2-2; TCRdb indicates TRBD2, and absent DNA this call remains unverified. The germline CDR1 and CDR2 sequences are SGHRS and YFSETQ. The CDR3 is made up of 16 amino acids. The chain's CDR3 is CASSLFAGENTGELFF.

The chain carries TRBV6-1 and TRBJ1-5; TCRdb designates TRBD1, a call that cannot be tested without DNA. CDR3 size: 18 residues. Germline V CDR1 and CDR2: MNHNS, SASEGT. CDR3: CASSVTGTGFILGQPQHF.

This chain's CDR3 is CASSFLTGIGNTIYF. V is TRBV28 and J is TRBJ1-3; TCRdb returns TRBD1, unconfirmable since there is no DNA. The CDR3 is 15 amino acids. The germline V gene encodes CDR1 MDHEN and CDR2 SYDVKM.

V gene TRBV7-9 combines with J gene TRBJ2-3; the TCRdb D gene call, TRBD2, has no DNA to confirm it. The CDR3 spans 13 residues. Germline V lookup: CDR1 SEHNR, CDR2 FQNEAQ (reference sequence). CDR3 loop: CASDKRGTDTQYF.

V and J are TRBV5-1 and TRBJ2-3; TCRdb's assignment of TRBD1 cannot be checked, as there is no DNA. CDR3 length equals 15 residues. Germline V CDR1 and CDR2: SGHRS, YFSETQ. CDR3 in amino acids: CASSLGQRLTDTQYF.

The chain recombines TRBV28 with TRBJ2-7; TCRdb gives TRBD1 as the D gene, but with no DNA this cannot be confirmed. The CDR3 consists of 15 residues. The germline V gene encodes CDR1 MDHEN and CDR2 SYDVKM. The CDR3 here is CASSPNRDRRREQYF. Full variable domain (missing parts from reference TRBV28 and TRBJ2-7): DVKVTQSSRYLVKRTGEKVFLECVQDMDHENMFWYRQDPGLGLRLIYFSYDVKMKEKGDIPEGYSVSREKKERFSLILESASTNQTSMYLCASSPNRDRRREQYFGPGTRLTVT.

The chain is built from TRBV7-6 and TRBJ2-7; TCRdb returns TRBD1, unconfirmable since there is no DNA. This CDR3 region has 13 residues. CDR1 is SGHVS and CDR2 is FNYEAQ in the germline V gene. This chain's CDR3 is CASSKDRDYEQYF. The entire variable domain, with the rest obtained from reference TRBV7-6 and TRBJ2-7, is as follows: GAGVSQSPRYKVTKRGQDVALRCDPISGHVSLYWYRQALGQGPEFLTYFNYEAQQDKSGLPNDRFSAERPEGSISTLTIQRTEQRDSAMYRCASSKDRDYEQYFGPGTRLTVT.

This chain uses TRBV20-1 with TRBJ2-3; TCRdb's D gene call, TRBD2, goes unchecked for lack of DNA. The germline V gene has CDR1 DFQATT and CDR2 SNEGSKA (reference sequence). The CDR3 extends over 15 amino acids. The CDR3 protein is CSASGLAGVPDTQYF.

The gene calls are TRBV12-3 or TRBV12-4 and TRBJ1-2; TCRdb's assignment of TRBD1 cannot be checked, as there is no DNA. The CDR3 extends over 15 amino acids. The CDR3 loop reads CASSPRRGGVEGYTF.

The J gene is TRBJ1-1, the V gene TRBV3-1; there is no DNA to check the TCRdb D call of TRBD1. Germline assignment: CDR1 LGHDT and CDR2 YNNKEL (reference sequence). The CDR3 has 15 amino acids. The CDR3 loop reads CASSQAGGRDTEAFF.

The CDR3 loop reads CASSIPGTGGLYEQYF. This chain uses TRBV19 with TRBJ2-7; TCRdb proposes TRBD1, but this gene call is untestable without DNA. Germline V gene data show CDR1 as LNHDA and CDR2 as SQIVND (reference sequence). The CDR3 is 16 residues long.

The chain is built from TRBV5-1 and TRBJ1-4; without DNA, the TCRdb call of TRBD1 cannot be checked. Looked up from germline, CDR1 is SGHRS and CDR2 is YFSETQ. This CDR3 has 14 amino acids. The chain's CDR3 is CASSLFPGSEKLFF.

The V and J genes are TRBV7-8 and TRBJ2-1; TCRdb gives TRBD1 as the D gene, but with no DNA this cannot be confirmed. Germline CDR1 reads SGHVS; CDR2 reads FQNEAQ. There are 14 residues in the CDR3. CDR3 loop: CASSLLAGDDEQFF.

The genes are TRBV3-1 and TRBJ1-1. There are 13 residues in the CDR3. Germline CDR1 and CDR2: LGHDT and YNNKEL (reference sequence). The CDR3 is CASSHGKNTEAFF.

The V call is TRBV6-1, the J call TRBJ2-7; TCRdb returns TRBD2, unconfirmable since there is no DNA. Germline lookup yields CDR1 MNHNS and CDR2 SASEGT. The CDR3 covers 12 residues. CDR3 protein: CASGSGRFEQYF.

CDR3 loop: CASSQEVRGGEQYF. The gene calls are TRBV3-1 and TRBJ2-7; TCRdb calls TRBD1, which cannot be checked without DNA. Germline V CDR1 and CDR2: LGHDT, YNNKEL (reference sequence). The CDR3 totals 14 residues.

CDR3 protein: CASSLYSGLSRDSPLHF. The J gene is TRBJ1-6, the V gene TRBV28. The CDR3 is 17 amino acids. Per germline, CDR1 MDHEN and CDR2 SYDVKM.

This sequence joins TRBV12-3 or TRBV12-4 and TRBJ2-1. The CDR3 totals 13 residues. The CDR3 protein is CASILDLYNEQFF.

The chain links TRBV6-4 to TRBJ1-2; absent DNA, TCRdb's TRBD1 call cannot be checked. Germline V gives CDR1 MRHNA, CDR2 SNTAGT. This CDR3 is 16 amino acids long. CDR3 sequence reads: CASSDSGRQGKDGYTF.

This chain links TRBV9 with TRBJ2-5. This CDR3 has 14 amino acids. CDR1 is SGDLS and CDR2 is YYNGEE in the germline V gene. This CDR3 reads CASSVGGYQETQYF.

This rearrangement joins TRBV10-3 to TRBJ2-2; TCRdb proposes TRBD1, but this gene call is untestable without DNA. Germline CDR1 and CDR2: ENHRY and SYGVKD. The CDR3 is made up of 16 amino acids. The CDR3 is CAISKTQGSNTGELFF.

The V gene is TRBV27, the J gene TRBJ2-5. Germline loops: CDR1 MNHEY, CDR2 SMNVEV (reference sequence). There are 11 residues in the CDR3. The CDR3 here is CASSTQETQYF.

The V gene is TRBV5-6, the J gene TRBJ2-7. There are 14 residues in the CDR3. Germline loops: CDR1 SGHDT, CDR2 YYEEEE. The CDR3 reads CASSYRTVTYEQYF. Complete variable domain (other parts from reference TRBV5-6 and TRBJ2-7): DAGVTQSPTHLIKTRGQQVTLRCSPKSGHDTVSWYQQALGQGPQFIFQYYEEEERQRGNFPDRFSGHQFPNYSSELNVNALLLGDSALYLCASSYRTVTYEQYFGPGTRLTVT.

The V and J genes are TRBV5-5 and TRBJ1-5. CDR3 length equals 13 residues. Germline V gene sequence: CDR1 SGHKS, CDR2 YYEKEE (reference sequence). The CDR3 sequence is CASSLVTTQPQYF.

The V gene is TRBV6-2 or TRBV6-3, the J gene TRBJ1-2. The CDR3 spans 17 residues. CDR1 and CDR2 from the germline V gene are MNHEY and SVGEGT. The chain's CDR3 is CASSYSTRDGKNYGYTF.

The chain employs TRBV6-5 and TRBJ2-7; no DNA is available, so the TRBD1 call from TCRdb remains unchecked. Germline-derived CDR1 and CDR2 are MNHEY and SVGAGI. This CDR3 is built from 13 residues. CDR3 sequence: CASSYDQGTEQYF.

This chain joins TRBV7-2 and TRBJ1-1. The CDR3 is made up of 12 amino acids. Germline lookup yields CDR1 SGHTA and CDR2 FQGNSA. CDR3: CASSFTNTEAFF.